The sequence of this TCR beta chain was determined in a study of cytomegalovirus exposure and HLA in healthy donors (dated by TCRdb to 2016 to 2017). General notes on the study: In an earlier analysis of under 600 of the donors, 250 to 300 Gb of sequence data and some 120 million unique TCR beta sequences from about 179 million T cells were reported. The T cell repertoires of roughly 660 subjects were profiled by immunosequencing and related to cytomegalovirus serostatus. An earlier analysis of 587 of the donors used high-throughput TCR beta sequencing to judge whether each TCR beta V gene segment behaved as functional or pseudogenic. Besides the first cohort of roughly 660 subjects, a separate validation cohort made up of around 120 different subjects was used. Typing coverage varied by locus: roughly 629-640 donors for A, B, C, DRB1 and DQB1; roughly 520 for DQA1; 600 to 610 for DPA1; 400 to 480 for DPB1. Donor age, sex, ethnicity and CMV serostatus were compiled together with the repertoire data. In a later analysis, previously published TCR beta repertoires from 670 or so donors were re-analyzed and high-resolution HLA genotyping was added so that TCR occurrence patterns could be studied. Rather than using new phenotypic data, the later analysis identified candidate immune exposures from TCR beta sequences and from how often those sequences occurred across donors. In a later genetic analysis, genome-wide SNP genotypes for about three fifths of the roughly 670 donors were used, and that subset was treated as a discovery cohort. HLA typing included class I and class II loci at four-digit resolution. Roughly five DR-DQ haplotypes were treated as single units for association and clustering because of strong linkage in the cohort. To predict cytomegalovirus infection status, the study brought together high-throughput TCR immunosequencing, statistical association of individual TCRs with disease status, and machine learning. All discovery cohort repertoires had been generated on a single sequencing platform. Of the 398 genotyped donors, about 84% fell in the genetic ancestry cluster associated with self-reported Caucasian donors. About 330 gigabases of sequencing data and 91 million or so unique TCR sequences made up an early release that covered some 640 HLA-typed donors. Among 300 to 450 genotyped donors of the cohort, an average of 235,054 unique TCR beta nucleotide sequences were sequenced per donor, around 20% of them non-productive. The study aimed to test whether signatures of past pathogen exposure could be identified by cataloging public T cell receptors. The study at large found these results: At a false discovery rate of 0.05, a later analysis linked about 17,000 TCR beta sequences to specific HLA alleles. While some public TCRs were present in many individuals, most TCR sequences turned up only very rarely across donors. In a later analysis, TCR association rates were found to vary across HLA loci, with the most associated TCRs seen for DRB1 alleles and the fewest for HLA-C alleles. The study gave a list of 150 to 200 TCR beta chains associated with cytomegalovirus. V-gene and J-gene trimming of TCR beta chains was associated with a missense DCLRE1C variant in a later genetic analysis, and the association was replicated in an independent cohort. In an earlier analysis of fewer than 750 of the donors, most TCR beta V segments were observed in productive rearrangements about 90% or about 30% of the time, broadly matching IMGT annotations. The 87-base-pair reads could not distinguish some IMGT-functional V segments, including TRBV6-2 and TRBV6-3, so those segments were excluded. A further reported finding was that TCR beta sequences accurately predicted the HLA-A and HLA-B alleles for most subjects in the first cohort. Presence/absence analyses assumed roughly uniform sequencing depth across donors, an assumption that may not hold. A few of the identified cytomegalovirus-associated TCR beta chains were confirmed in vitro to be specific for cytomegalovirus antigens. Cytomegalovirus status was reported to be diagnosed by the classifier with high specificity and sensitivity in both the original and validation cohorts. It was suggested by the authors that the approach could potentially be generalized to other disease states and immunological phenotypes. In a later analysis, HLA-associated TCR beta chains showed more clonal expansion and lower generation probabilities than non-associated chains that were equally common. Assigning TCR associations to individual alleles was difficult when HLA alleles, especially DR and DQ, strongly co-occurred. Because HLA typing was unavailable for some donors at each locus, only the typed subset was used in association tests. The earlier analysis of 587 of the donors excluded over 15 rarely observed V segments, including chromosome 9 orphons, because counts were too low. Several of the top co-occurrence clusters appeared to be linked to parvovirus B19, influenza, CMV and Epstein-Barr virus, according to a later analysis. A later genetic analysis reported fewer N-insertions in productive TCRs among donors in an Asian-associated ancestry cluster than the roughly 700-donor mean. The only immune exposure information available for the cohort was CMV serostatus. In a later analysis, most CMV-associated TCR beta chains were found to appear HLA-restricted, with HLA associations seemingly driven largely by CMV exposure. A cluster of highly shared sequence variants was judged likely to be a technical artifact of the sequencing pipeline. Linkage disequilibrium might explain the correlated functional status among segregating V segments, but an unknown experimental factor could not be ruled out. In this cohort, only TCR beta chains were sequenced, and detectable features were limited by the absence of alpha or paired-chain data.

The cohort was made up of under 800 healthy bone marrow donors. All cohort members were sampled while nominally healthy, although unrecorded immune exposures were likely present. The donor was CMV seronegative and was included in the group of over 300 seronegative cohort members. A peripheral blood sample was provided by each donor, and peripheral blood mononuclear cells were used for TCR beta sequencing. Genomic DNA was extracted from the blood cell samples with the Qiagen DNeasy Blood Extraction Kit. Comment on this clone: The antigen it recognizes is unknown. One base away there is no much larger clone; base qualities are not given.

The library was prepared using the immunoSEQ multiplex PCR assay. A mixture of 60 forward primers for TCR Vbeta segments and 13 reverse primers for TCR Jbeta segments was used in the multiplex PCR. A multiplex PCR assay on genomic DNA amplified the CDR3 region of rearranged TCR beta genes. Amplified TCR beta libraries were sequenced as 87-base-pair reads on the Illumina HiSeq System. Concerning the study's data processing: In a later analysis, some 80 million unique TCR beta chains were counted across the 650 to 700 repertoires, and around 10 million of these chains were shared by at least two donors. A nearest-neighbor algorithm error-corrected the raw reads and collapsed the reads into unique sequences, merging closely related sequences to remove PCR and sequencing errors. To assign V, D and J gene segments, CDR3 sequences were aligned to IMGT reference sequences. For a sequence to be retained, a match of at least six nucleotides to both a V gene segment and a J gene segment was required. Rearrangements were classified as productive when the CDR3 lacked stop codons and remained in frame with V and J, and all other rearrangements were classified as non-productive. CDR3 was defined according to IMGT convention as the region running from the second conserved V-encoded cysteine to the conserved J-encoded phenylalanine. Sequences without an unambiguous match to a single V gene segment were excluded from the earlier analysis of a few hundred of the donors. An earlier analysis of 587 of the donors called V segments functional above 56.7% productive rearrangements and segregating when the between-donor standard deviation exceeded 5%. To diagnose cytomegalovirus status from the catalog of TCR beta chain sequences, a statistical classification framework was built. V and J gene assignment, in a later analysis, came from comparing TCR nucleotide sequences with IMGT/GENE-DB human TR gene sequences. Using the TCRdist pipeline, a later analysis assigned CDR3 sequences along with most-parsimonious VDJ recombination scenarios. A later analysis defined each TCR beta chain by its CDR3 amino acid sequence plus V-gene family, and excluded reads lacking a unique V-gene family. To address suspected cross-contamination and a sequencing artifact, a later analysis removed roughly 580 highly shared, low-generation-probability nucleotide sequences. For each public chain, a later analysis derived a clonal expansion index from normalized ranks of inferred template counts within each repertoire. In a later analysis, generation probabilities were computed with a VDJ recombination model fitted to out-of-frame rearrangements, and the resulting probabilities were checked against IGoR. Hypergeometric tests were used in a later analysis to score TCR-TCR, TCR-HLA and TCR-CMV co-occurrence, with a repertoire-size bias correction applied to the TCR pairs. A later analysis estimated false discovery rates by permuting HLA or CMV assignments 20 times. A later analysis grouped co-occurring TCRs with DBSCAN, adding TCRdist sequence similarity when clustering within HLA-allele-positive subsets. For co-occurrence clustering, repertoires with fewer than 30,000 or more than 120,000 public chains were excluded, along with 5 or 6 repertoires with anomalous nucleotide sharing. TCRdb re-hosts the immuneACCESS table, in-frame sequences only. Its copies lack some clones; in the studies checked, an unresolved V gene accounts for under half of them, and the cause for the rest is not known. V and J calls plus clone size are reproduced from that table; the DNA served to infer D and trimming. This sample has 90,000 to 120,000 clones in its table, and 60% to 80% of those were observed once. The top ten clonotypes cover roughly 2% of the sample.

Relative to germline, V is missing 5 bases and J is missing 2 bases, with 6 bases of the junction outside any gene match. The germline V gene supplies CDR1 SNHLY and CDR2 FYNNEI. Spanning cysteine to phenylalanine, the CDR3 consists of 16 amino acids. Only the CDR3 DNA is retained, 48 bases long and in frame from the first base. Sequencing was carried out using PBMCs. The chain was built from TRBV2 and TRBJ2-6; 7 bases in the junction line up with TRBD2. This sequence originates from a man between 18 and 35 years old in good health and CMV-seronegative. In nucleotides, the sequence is TGTGCCAGCAGTTGGGGGGGAACGGCTGGGGCCAACGTCCTGACTTTC. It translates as CASSWGGTAGANVLTF.